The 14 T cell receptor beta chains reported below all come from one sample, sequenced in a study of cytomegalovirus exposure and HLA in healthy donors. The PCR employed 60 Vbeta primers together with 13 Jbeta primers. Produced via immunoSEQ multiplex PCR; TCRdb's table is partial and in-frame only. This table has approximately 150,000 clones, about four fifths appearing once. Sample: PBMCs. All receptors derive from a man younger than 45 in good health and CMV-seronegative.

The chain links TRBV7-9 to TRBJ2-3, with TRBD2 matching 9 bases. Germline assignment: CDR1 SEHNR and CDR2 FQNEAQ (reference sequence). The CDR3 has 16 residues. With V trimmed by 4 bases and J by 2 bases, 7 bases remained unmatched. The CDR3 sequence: CASSSPRLAVTDTQYF. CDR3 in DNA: TGTGCCAGCAGCTCACCTAGACTAGCGGTCACAGATACGCAGTATTTT.

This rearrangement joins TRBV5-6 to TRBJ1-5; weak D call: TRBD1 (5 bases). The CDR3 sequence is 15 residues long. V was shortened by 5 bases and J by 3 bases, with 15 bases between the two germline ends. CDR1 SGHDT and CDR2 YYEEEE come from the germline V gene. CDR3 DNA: TGTGCCAGCAGTCCCTCGGGGGTCCCCAATCAGCCCCAGCATTTT. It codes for CASSPSGVPNQPQHF.

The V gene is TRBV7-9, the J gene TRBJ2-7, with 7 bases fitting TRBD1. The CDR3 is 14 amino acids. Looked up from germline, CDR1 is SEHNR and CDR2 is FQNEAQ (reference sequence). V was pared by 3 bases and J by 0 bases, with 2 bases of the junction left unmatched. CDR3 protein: CASSFRDSSYEQYF. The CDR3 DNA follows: TGTGCCAGCAGCTTCCGGGACAGCTCCTACGAGCAGTACTTC.

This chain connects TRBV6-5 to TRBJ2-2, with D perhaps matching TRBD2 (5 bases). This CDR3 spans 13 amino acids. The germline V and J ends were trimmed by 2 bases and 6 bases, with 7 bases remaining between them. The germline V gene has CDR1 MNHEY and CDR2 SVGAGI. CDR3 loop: CASSYDGAGELFF. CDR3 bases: TGTGCCAGCAGTTACGACGGGGCCGGGGAGCTGTTTTTT.

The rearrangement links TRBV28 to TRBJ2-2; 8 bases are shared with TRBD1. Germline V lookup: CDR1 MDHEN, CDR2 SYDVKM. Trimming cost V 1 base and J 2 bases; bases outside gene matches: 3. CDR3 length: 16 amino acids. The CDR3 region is CASSLLDRDNTGELFF. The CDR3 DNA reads TGTGCCAGCAGTTTATTGGACAGGGATAACACCGGGGAGCTGTTTTTT.

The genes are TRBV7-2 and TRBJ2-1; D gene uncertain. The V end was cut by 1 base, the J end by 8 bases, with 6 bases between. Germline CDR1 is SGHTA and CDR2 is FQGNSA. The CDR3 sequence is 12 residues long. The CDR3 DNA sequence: TGTGCCAGCAGCTTAGTCTTCGATGAGCAGTTCTTC. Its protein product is CASSLVFDEQFF.

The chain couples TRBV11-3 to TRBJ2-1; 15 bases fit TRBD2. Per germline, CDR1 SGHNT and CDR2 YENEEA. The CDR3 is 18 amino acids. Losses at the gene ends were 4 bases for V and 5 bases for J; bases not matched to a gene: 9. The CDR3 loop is CASSWRTSGRALHNEQFF. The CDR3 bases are TGTGCCAGCAGCTGGCGGACTAGCGGGAGGGCCCTCCACAATGAGCAGTTCTTC.

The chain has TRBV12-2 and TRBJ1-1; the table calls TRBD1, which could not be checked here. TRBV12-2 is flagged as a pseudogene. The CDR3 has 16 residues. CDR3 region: CAISHRTVFCNTEAFF. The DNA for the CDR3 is TGTGCTATCAGTCATCGGACAGTTTTTTGCAACACTGAAGCTTTCTTT.

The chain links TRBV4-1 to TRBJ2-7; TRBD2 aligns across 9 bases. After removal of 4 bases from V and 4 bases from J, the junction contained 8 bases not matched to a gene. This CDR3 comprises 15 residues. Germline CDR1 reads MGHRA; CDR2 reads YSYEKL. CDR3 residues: CASSPSLAGKYEQYF. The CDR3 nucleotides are TGCGCCAGCAGCCCCAGTCTAGCGGGGAAGTACGAGCAGTACTTC.

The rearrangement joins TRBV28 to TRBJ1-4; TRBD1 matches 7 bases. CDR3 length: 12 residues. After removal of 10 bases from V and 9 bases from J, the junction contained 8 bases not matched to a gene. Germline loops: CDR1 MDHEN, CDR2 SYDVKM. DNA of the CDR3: TGTGCCACCAAACCACAGGGGAAAAAACTGTTTTTT. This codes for CATKPQGKKLFF. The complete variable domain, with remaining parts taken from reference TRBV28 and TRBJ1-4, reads DVKVTQSSRYLVKRTGEKVFLECVQDMDHENMFWYRQDPGLGLRLIYFSYDVKMKEKGDIPEGYSVSREKKERFSLILESASTNQTSMYLCATKPQGKKLFFGSGTQLSVL.

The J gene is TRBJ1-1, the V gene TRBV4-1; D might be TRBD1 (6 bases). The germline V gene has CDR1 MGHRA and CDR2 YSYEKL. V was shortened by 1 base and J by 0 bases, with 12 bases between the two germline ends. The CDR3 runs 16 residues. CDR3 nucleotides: TGCGCCAGCAGCCAAGTTCGGGGGGCGATGAACACTGAAGCTTTCTTT. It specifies CASSQVRGAMNTEAFF.

The DNA of the CDR3 is TGTGCCAGCAGGACCGTACAGGGTTACGAGCAGTACTTC. Translation: CASRTVQGYEQYF. The genes are TRBV25-1 and TRBJ2-7; D may be TRBD1 (6 bases). Between the trimmed V and J ends, which lost 6 bases and 4 bases, there was a span of 13 bases. There are 13 residues in the CDR3. The germline gives CDR1 MGHDK, CDR2 SYGVNS.

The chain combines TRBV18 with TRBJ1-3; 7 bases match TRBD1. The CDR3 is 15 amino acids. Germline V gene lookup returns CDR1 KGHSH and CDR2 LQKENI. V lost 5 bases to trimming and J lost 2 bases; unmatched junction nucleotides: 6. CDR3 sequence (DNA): TGTGCCAGCTCATCCAGTCAGGGGGCTGGAAACACCATATATTTT. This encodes CASSSSQGAGNTIYF.

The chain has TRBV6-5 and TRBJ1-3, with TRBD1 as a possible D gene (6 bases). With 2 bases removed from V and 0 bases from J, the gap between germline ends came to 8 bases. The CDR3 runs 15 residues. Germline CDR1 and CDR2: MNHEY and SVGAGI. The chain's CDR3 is CASSYGQLSGNTIYF. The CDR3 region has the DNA TGTGCCAGCAGTTACGGACAGCTCTCTGGAAACACCATATATTTT.